These T cell receptor beta chains were read from a single sample in a study of shared clonotypes between healthy human individuals. TCRdb's copy holds only in-frame clones and misses some; the assay was immunoSEQ multiplex PCR. The data show about 2 million clones, approximately 95% seen once. Sequencing was done on a sample of naive CD4+ T cells sorted from blood. These receptors were collected from a man younger than 35 in good health. CDR3s include the opening cysteine and the closing phenylalanine or tryptophan. A D gene is named only where the DNA matches it firmly. The size field is filled for only some rows; it gives once, few, many or a size class.

TGTGCCAGCAGCGTAGGCGTGGGGGCTCGGGAGACCCAGTACTTC	CASSVGVGARETQYF	TRBV9	.	.	TRBJ2-5
TGTGCCAGCAGCTTATTCTTAGGGGACGGAGGCTACACCTTC	CASSLFLGDGGYTF	TRBV7-9	.	.	TRBJ1-2
TGTGCCAGCACCCCCCCGGACGCCCCATACGAGCAGTACTTC	CASTPPDAPYEQYF	TRBV6-6	.	once	TRBJ2-7
TGCGCCAGCAGCGCCGACTGGTACAATGAGCAGTTCTTC	CASSADWYNEQFF	TRBV5-1	.	.	TRBJ2-1
TGTGCCAGCAGTTACTTACTAGCGCCTTCCTACAATGAGCAGTTCTTC	CASSYLLAPSYNEQFF	TRBV6-6	TRBD2	.	TRBJ2-1
TGTGCCAGCTTCGCAGGGGCAACTAATGAAAAACTGTTTTTT	CASFAGATNEKLFF	TRBV18	.	.	TRBJ1-4
TGTGCCAGCAGCTTAGTCAGGTTTGAGCAGTTCTTC	CASSLVRFEQFF	TRBV7-9	.	once	TRBJ2-1
TGTGCCAGCAGTGAAGCAGCCAATACGCAGTATTTT	CASSEAANTQYF	TRBV2	.	.	TRBJ2-3
TGTGCCAGCTCTTCCGGCGGGAGGAGTTCCTACGAGCAGTACTTC	CASSSGGRSSYEQYF	TRBV13	TRBD2	.	TRBJ2-7
TGTGCCAGCAGTGGAGGCGGGACAGAGACCTACGAGCAGTACTTC	CASSGGGTETYEQYF	TRBV2	.	.	TRBJ2-7
TGTGCCAGCGGGGCCGGGACAGCTAATGAAAAACTGTTTTTT	CASGAGTANEKLFF	TRBV6-1	TRBD1	.	TRBJ1-4
TGCGCCAGCAGCCTTGACCCGAACACCGGGGAGCTGTTTTTT	CASSLDPNTGELFF	TRBV5-1	.	.	TRBJ2-2
TGTGCCAGCAGCCGCGGGCAAGCTCGTGAAAAACTGTTTTTT	CASSRGQAREKLFF	TRBV6-6	.	.	TRBJ1-4
TGCGCCAGCAGTCTGGGGTTTGATGGCTACACCTTC	CASSLGFDGYTF	TRBV4-1	.	.	TRBJ1-2
TGTGCCAGCAGCCAAACCGGGGTAGCGGGAAAGACAGATACGCAGTATTTT	CASSQTGVAGKTDTQYF	TRBV4-2	TRBD2	.	TRBJ2-3
TGCGCCAGCAGCCCCGGGGTAAACACCGGGGAGCTGTTTTTT	CASSPGVNTGELFF	TRBV5-1	.	.	TRBJ2-2
TGTGCCAGCGGGACTAGCGGGAGCAATGAGCAGTTCTTC	CASGTSGSNEQFF	TRBV2	TRBD2	.	TRBJ2-1
TGTGCCAGCAGCTCTCGGTCGGGGCAGCCCCAGCATTTT	CASSSRSGQPQHF	TRBV7-2	.	.	TRBJ1-5
TGTGCCAGCAGCTCACCCCTTATCAATAGCGGGAGGAGCGAGCAGTACTTC	CASSSPLINSGRSEQYF	TRBV7-9	TRBD2	.	TRBJ2-7
TGTGCCAGCATCGGTGGCACAGATACGCAGTATTTT	CASIGGTDTQYF	TRBV28	.	.	TRBJ2-3
TGTGCCACGGGGGTGGATTACACCGGGGAGCTGTTTTTT	CATGVDYTGELFF	TRBV2	.	.	TRBJ2-2
TGTGCCAGCAGCTTGAATCTAGCGGGGGGCTCCTACGAGCAGTACTTC	CASSLNLAGGSYEQYF	TRBV5-4	TRBD2	.	TRBJ2-7
TGTGCCAGTACGGCAGGGGAAGGGGAAAAACTGTTTTTT	CASTAGEGEKLFF	TRBV19	.	.	TRBJ1-4
TGTGCCAGCAGTTTAAGGGGGGCTGGGCAGTACTTC	CASSLRGAGQYF	TRBV27	.	.	TRBJ2-7
TGTGCTAGCAGCTTAGGCAGGGAGTACGAGCAGTACTTC	CASSLGREYEQYF	TRBV7-7	.	.	TRBJ2-7
TGTGCCAGCAGCGTAGGCGGGACCCCAAACTACGAGCAGTACTTC	CASSVGGTPNYEQYF	TRBV9	.	.	TRBJ2-7
TGTGCCAGCAGCTTAGGTGGGACAGTGCTGGGGTCCCTCCACTTT	CASSLGGTVLGSLHF	TRBV7-9	TRBD1	.	TRBJ1-6
TGTGCCAGTACGGTTACTAGCTCCGATACGCAGTATTTT	CASTVTSSDTQYF	TRBV19	.	.	TRBJ2-3
TGTGCCAGCAGTTTATCGCGCGGGGCATATCAGCCCCAGCATTTT	CASSLSRGAYQPQHF	TRBV27	.	.	TRBJ1-5
TGTGCCAGCAGCTCAGGACAGGGGTATAATGAAAAACTGTTTTTT	CASSSGQGYNEKLFF	TRBV7-9	TRBD1	.	TRBJ1-4
TGTGCCAGCAGTTATGGACAACTGAACACTGAAGCTTTCTTT	CASSYGQLNTEAFF	TRBV6-5	.	.	TRBJ1-1
TGTGCCTGGAGAGCGGGGAGTCGGAGCACAGATACGCAGTATTTT	CAWRAGSRSTDTQYF	TRBV30	TRBD2	.	TRBJ2-3
TGCGCCAGCAGCGTCGGTTCTATGGGACTAGCGAACCCAGATACGCAGTATTTT	CASSVGSMGLANPDTQYF	TRBV5-1	TRBD2	.	TRBJ2-3
TGCAGCGTTGAAAGGAACGACAGGTTTGGGTTC	CSVERNDRFGF	TRBV29-1	.	.	TRBJ2-7
TGTGCCAGCAGCCCAGTCCGGGCGGGGGGGCCCCAAGAGACCCAGTACTTC	CASSPVRAGGPQETQYF	TRBV7-6	TRBD2	.	TRBJ2-5
TGCGCCAGCAGCTTGACGGGACAAAGGGCGGGGGAGCTGTTTTTT	CASSLTGQRAGELFF	TRBV5-1	.	.	TRBJ2-2
TGCGCCAGCAGTTTTAGGGGGGGCCCGGAGACCCAGTACTTC	CASSFRGGPETQYF	TRBV10-2	.	.	TRBJ2-5
TGTGCCAGCAGTGAGCGTCAGAGCTCTGGAAACACCATATATTTT	CASSERQSSGNTIYF	TRBV2	.	once	TRBJ1-3
TGTGCCAGCAGCCGTACAGAAAGCAATCAGCCCCAGCATTTT	CASSRTESNQPQHF	TRBV6-5	.	.	TRBJ1-5
TGTGCCAGCAGCACTAGGGGTTTGTCTGAAGCTTTCTTT	CASSTRGLSEAFF	TRBV11-3	.	.	TRBJ1-1
TGTGCCAGCAGTTACGACGCGGGAGGAAGGAACTACGAGCAGTACTTC	CASSYDAGGRNYEQYF	TRBV6-5	TRBD2	.	TRBJ2-7
TGCGCCAGCAGCCAAGATAGGAACAGGGACTCTGGAAACACCATATATTTT	CASSQDRNRDSGNTIYF	TRBV4-1	.	.	TRBJ1-3
TGTGCCAGTAGTATGGGTACAGATAGCACAGATACGCAGTATTTT	CASSMGTDSTDTQYF	TRBV19	.	.	TRBJ2-3
TGTGCCAGCAGCGGACCATCCTACCAAGAGACCCAGTACTTC	CASSGPSYQETQYF	TRBV6-1	.	.	TRBJ2-5
TGTGCCAGCAGTGAAGCGAGGGGACTGCCTGGGGACGAGCAGTACTTC	CASSEARGLPGDEQYF	TRBV6-1	.	.	TRBJ2-7
TGTGCCAGCAGTTACGAGAACTATGGCTACACCTTC	CASSYENYGYTF	TRBV6-6	.	.	TRBJ1-2
TGCGCCAGCAGCCAAGATATACCAGGGGTTGGTGAAAAACTGTTTTTT	CASSQDIPGVGEKLFF	TRBV4-3	.	.	TRBJ1-4
TGTGCCAGCAGTTTTAGACTAGCGGGAGGGCCGGAGACCCAGTACTTC	CASSFRLAGGPETQYF	TRBV2	TRBD2	.	TRBJ2-5
TGTGCCAGCAGCAAAGAGGACAGCGATACCTATGGCTACACCTTC	CASSKEDSDTYGYTF	TRBV21-1	.	.	TRBJ1-2
TGCGCCAGCAGCTTGCCCAGCGGGGGCGGGAAAGAGACCCAGTACTTC	CASSLPSGGGKETQYF	TRBV5-1	TRBD2	once	TRBJ2-5
TGTGCCAGCAGCTTACAGGGAATGACAGGTTCACCCCTCCACTTT	CASSLQGMTGSPLHF	TRBV7-9	.	.	TRBJ1-6
TGTGCCAGCAGCACAGGGGGGGGAGAGACCCAGTACTTC	CASSTGGGETQYF	TRBV11-1	.	once	TRBJ2-5
TGTGCCAGCAGTTACTCAGGGCATGAGCAGTTCTTC	CASSYSGHEQFF	TRBV6-5	.	.	TRBJ2-1
TGCAGCGTTGACGGGGCAGGGGGAGATACGCAGTATTTT	CSVDGAGGDTQYF	TRBV29-1	TRBD1	.	TRBJ2-3
TGTGCCAGCAGCGCAGTGGGGGGAGTGAACACTGAAGCTTTCTTT	CASSAVGGVNTEAFF	TRBV9	.	.	TRBJ1-1
TGCGCCAGCAGCTTAGGTGGACAGGGGTATGGCTACACCTTC	CASSLGGQGYGYTF	TRBV5-1	TRBD1	.	TRBJ1-2
TGTGCCAGCAGCTCGCCTACAAGGAACACTGAAGCTTTCTTT	CASSSPTRNTEAFF	TRBV7-9	.	.	TRBJ1-1
TGTGCCAGTAGTACAGGGGACAGCTCAAATTCACCCCTCCACTTT	CASSTGDSSNSPLHF	TRBV19	TRBD1	.	TRBJ1-6
TGTGCCAGCAGCTTAGGCGGGTCAGGCCGGGGTACTGAAGCTTTCTTT	CASSLGGSGRGTEAFF	TRBV7-8	.	.	TRBJ1-1
TGTGCCAGCAGTTACCTCCCGCGGGGGGCGGCCTACGAGCAGTACTTC	CASSYLPRGAAYEQYF	TRBV6-6	TRBD2	.	TRBJ2-7